This T cell receptor (beta chain) was captured in a study of shared clonotypes between healthy human individuals. The assay was run at deep level. Measured with immunoSEQ multiplex PCR; TCRdb has only the in-frame clones, and not every one. The profile covers over a million clones, with about 80% appearing a single time and more than 0.55% taken by the ten largest. CDR1 and CDR2 from the germline V gene are SGHNT and YENEEA. V was shortened by 5 bases and J by 12 bases, with 20 bases between the two germline ends. The CDR3 contains 13 residues. Nashville, Tennessee was home to all donors, each a Caucasian adult.

The V gene is TRBV11-3, the J gene TRBJ2-7; D possibly corresponds to TRBD1 (7 bases). The sequence was collected from a man aged 18-30 years in good health. Some clones in this sample may be carry-over from other donors' samples. Input material: memory CD4+ T cells from PBMCs. Subset defined: CD45RA-negative fraction. CDR3 protein: CASSLSPGGGSYF. As DNA, the CDR3 is TGTGCCAGCAGCCTTTCCCCAGGGGGAGGATCGTACTTC.